These 27 T cell receptor beta chains came from one sample sequenced in a study of T cell responses to AZD1222 COVID-19 vaccine. Assay: immunoSEQ multiplex PCR; the TCRdb copy retains only in-frame clones and omits some. The data show nearly 110,000 clones, 70% to 90% seen once. Sample: peripheral blood, taken 28 days after the second AZD1222 dose. The receptors stem from an adult who received the AZD1222 COVID-19 vaccine.

The chain recombines TRBV25-1 with TRBJ2-7; 7 nucleotides align to TRBD2. V lost 2 bases and J lost 3; bases outside the gene matches: 7. Germline V gives CDR1 MGHDK, CDR2 SYGVNS. This CDR3 contains 15 residues. CDR3 nucleotide sequence: TGTGCCAGCAGTGAAGGGGGGGGTTCGGGCTACGAGCAGTACTTC. Protein product: CASSEGGGSGYEQYF.

V and J are TRBV13 and TRBJ2-5, with a weak D call TRBD2 (6 bases). V lost 2 bases, J lost 5 bases, and 6 bases lay in between. Germline V gene sequence: CDR1 PRHDT, CDR2 FYEKMQ (reference sequence). This CDR3 is built from 12 residues. The CDR3 nucleotides read TGTGCCAGCAGCTTAAGCGGGGAGACCCAGTACTTC. Its protein is CASSLSGETQYF.

This clone was found once. The chain has TRBV28 and TRBJ1-3, with unresolved D. This CDR3 region has 14 residues. The germline gives CDR1 MDHEN, CDR2 SYDVKM. The V end was cut by 5 bases, the J end by 0 bases, with 8 bases between. CDR3 nucleotide sequence: TGTGCCAGCAGTGCCACAAACTCTGGAAACACCATATATTTT. Protein: CASSATNSGNTIYF.

The chain combines TRBV19 with TRBJ2-2; possibly TRBD2 for D (6 bases). CDR3 length: 13 residues. Germline V gene sequence: CDR1 LNHDA, CDR2 SQIVND (reference sequence). With 5 bases removed from V and 9 bases from J, the gap between germline ends came to 13 bases. The CDR3 protein is CASSRAGGWELFF. DNA for the CDR3: TGTGCCAGTAGTCGCGCTGGAGGGTGGGAGCTGTTTTTT.

The rearrangement links TRBV18 to TRBJ2-5; tentatively, D is TRBD2 (6 bases). CDR3 length: 13 residues. Germline CDR1 is KGHSH and CDR2 is LQKENI. Trimming left V 3 bases short and J 3 bases short, with 8 bases between. Written as DNA, the CDR3 is TGTGCCAGCTCACCGTCGGGAGAAGAGACCCAGTACTTC. This gives the protein CASSPSGEETQYF.

V gene TRBV28 combines with J gene TRBJ2-7; the match to TRBD1 covers 12 bases. The germline V gene has CDR1 MDHEN and CDR2 SYDVKM. This CDR3 has 16 residues. V shed 4 bases, J shed 6 bases, and the junction held 10 bases outside the gene matches. CDR3 residues: CASSSPPGQGAGEQYF. CDR3 coding DNA: TGTGCCAGCAGTTCCCCCCCGGGACAGGGGGCGGGCGAGCAGTACTTC.

V is TRBV11-2 and J is TRBJ2-7; maybe TRBD2 (7 bases). The germline gives CDR1 SGHAT, CDR2 FQNNGV. V lost 5 bases and J 4 bases, leaving 18 bases between the germline ends. This CDR3 is 15 amino acids long. The CDR3 protein is CASSLLWGGQYEQYF. The CDR3 DNA sequence: TGTGCCAGCAGCCTCTTGTGGGGGGGCCAGTACGAGCAGTACTTC. Using reference TRBV11-2 and TRBJ2-7 for the parts outside the CDR3, the full variable domain is EAGVAQSPRYKIIEKRQSVAFWCNPISGHATLYWYQQILGQGPKLLIQFQNNGVVDDSQLPKDRFSAERLKGVDSTLKIQPAKLEDSAVYLCASSLLWGGQYEQYFGPGTRLTVT.

The chain joins TRBV6-2 or TRBV6-3 to TRBJ2-3, with 15 bases lining up with TRBD2. The V gene's germline CDR1 is MNHEY and CDR2 SVGEGT. V shed 5 bases, J shed 3 bases, and the junction held 3 bases outside the gene matches. CDR3 length: 16 residues. CDR3 nucleotides: TGTGCCAGCAGTGGGACTAGCGGGGGGCATACAGATACGCAGTATTTT. Encoded protein: CASSGTSGGHTDTQYF.

The CDR3 coding sequence is TGTGCCAGCAGTGAAGCTACATTTCAAGGCTACACCTTC. It yields the protein CASSEATFQGYTF. The chain joins TRBV2 to TRBJ1-2; D unresolved. The CDR3 sequence is 13 residues long. CDR1 is SNHLY and CDR2 is FYNNEI in the germline V gene. Trimming pared 0 bases from V and 8 bases from J, leaving 10 bases between. Full variable domain (remainder filled in from reference TRBV2 and TRBJ1-2): EPEVTQTPSHQVTQMGQEVILRCVPISNHLYFYWYRQILGQKVEFLVSFYNNEISEKSEIFDDQFSVERPDGSNFTLKIRSTKLEDSAMYFCASSEATFQGYTFGSGTRLTVV.

J is TRBJ1-2 and V is TRBV24-1, with TRBD1 as a possible D gene (5 bases). Germline V gene lookup returns CDR1 KGHDR and CDR2 SFDVKD. The length of the CDR3 is 17 residues. Trimming pared 3 bases from V and 2 bases from J, leaving 18 bases between. CDR3 residues: CATSDGAGGAANYGYTF. CDR3 sequence (DNA): TGTGCCACCAGTGATGGGGCCGGGGGAGCTGCCAACTATGGCTACACCTTC.

This chain uses TRBV27 with TRBJ2-7, with 9 bases that match TRBD1. The germline V gene has CDR1 MNHEY and CDR2 SMNVEV (reference sequence). Germline trimming cut 3 bases from V and 2 bases from J; bases unmatched to any gene: 2. The CDR3 consists of 14 residues. In DNA form, the CDR3 reads TGTGCCAGCAGTTTCCGGACAGGGGCCTACGAGCAGTACTTC. It translates to CASSFRTGAYEQYF.

The rearrangement links TRBV11-1 to TRBJ2-7; 8 bases map to TRBD1. This CDR3 has 13 amino acids. Per the germline V gene, CDR1 is SGHAT and CDR2 is FQDESV (reference sequence). Trimming at V came to 5 bases and at J to 4 bases, leaving 4 bases not matched to a gene. CDR3: CASSPQGAYEQYF. CDR3 coding DNA: TGTGCCAGCAGCCCCCAGGGGGCTTACGAGCAGTACTTC.

V is TRBV5-1 and J is TRBJ2-5, with D hard to call. The CDR3 covers 13 residues. Germline values: CDR1 SGHRS, CDR2 YFSETQ. The V end lost 2 bases, the J end lost 2 bases, and 7 bases lay between the germline ends. CDR3 nucleotide sequence: TGCGCCAGCAGCTTCTCGTCGCAAGAGACCCAGTACTTC. This codes for CASSFSSQETQYF.

The chain employs TRBV20-1 and TRBJ1-1, with a weak D call TRBD1 (5 bases). Trimming shortened V by 3 bases and J by 0 bases, and 8 bases separated the two germline ends. Per the germline V gene, CDR1 is DFQATT and CDR2 is SNEGSKA (reference sequence). CDR3 size: 13 residues. For the CDR3, the DNA is TGCAGTGCTAGTCGACAGTTGAACACTGAAGCTTTCTTT. Encoded protein: CSASRQLNTEAFF.

The rearrangement links TRBV9 to TRBJ2-7; D tentatively reads TRBD1 or TRBD2 (6 bases each). The CDR3 sequence is 16 residues long. Germline V gene sequence: CDR1 SGDLS, CDR2 YYNGEE. V dropped 0 bases and J dropped 2 bases, with 15 bases sitting between them. The CDR3 loop is CASSVVGGQPPYEQYF. CDR3 nucleotide sequence: TGTGCCAGCAGCGTAGTAGGGGGGCAGCCTCCCTACGAGCAGTACTTC.

V is TRBV7-9 and J is TRBJ2-6; 7 bases match TRBD1. The CDR3 runs to 15 residues. From germline, CDR1 is SEHNR and CDR2 FQNEAQ (reference sequence). Trimming removed 5 bases from V and 4 bases from J; junction bases left unmatched: 5. CDR3 protein: CASSHTGDGANVLTF. The DNA of the CDR3 is TGTGCCAGCAGCCATACAGGGGACGGGGCCAACGTCCTGACTTTC.

The J gene is TRBJ1-5, the V gene TRBV6-1; D is undetermined. The CDR3 is 14 residues long. Germline V gene sequence: CDR1 MNHNS, CDR2 SASEGT. Trimming shortened V by 3 bases and J by 5 bases, and 11 bases separated the two germline ends. The CDR3 nucleotides are TGTGCCAGCAGTGAGTCGGGGTTCCATCAGCCCCAGCATTTT. As protein: CASSESGFHQPQHF.

This sequence joins TRBV12-3 or TRBV12-4 and TRBJ1-2; no clear D gene. Trimming took off 5 bases at V and 10 bases at J, with 11 bases between the two ends. CDR3 length: 11 residues. CDR3 sequence (DNA): TGTGCCAGCAGTCCCTTGGGTCCCTACACCTTC. Its protein product is CASSPLGPYTF.

The chain joins TRBV11-2 to TRBJ2-7, with D possibly being TRBD2 (6 bases). The V gene lost 5 bases and the J gene lost 2 bases, with 16 bases spanning the gap. The CDR3 loop spans 15 amino acids. Germline V gene lookup returns CDR1 SGHAT and CDR2 FQNNGV. The CDR3 here is CASSARLVGPYEQYF. CDR3 nucleotides: TGTGCCAGCAGCGCTCGACTAGTGGGGCCCTACGAGCAGTACTTC.

This clone was counted between two and nine times. This chain joins TRBV12-3 or TRBV12-4 and TRBJ2-7; D may be TRBD2 (6 bases). The CDR3 loop spans 13 amino acids. Deletions cut 4 bases from V and 4 bases from J, with 11 bases between. The CDR3 region has the DNA TGTGCCAGCAGTTCGGGGGAGCGGTACGAGCAGTACTTC. It translates to CASSSGERYEQYF.

V and J are TRBV27 and TRBJ2-3, with TRBD2 matching 8 bases. V lost 1 base, J lost 2 bases, and 5 bases stayed unmatched. Germline V gene sequence: CDR1 MNHEY, CDR2 SMNVEV (reference sequence). CDR3 size: 16 residues. The CDR3 DNA is TGTGCCAGCAGTTTATTGCCGGGGGGGTCCACAGATACGCAGTATTTT. It is translated as CASSLLPGGSTDTQYF.

V and J are TRBV3-1 (or the pseudogene TRBV3-2) and TRBJ2-1; 9 bases are a match to TRBD1. Unmatched junction bases numbered 5, after V lost 3 bases and J lost 5 bases. The CDR3 extends over 15 amino acids. CDR1 and CDR2 from the germline V gene are LGHDT and YNNKEL (reference sequence). CDR3 sequence reads: CASSHAGQGNNEQFF. CDR3 DNA: TGTGCCAGCAGCCACGCCGGACAGGGGAACAATGAGCAGTTCTTC.

This chain connects TRBV19 to TRBJ1-4; D not certain. CDR1 LNHDA and CDR2 SQIVND come from the germline V gene (reference sequence). V was clipped by 9 bases and J by 8 bases, with 19 bases between them. This CDR3 contains 14 residues. CDR3 sequence: CASKRVGSEEKLFF. The CDR3 DNA reads TGTGCCAGCAAAAGGGTCGGTTCGGAAGAAAAACTGTTTTTT.

The table lists this clone with a count of one. The CDR3: CASSENQGGDTQYF. CDR3 in DNA: TGTGCCAGCAGTGAAAATCAGGGGGGGGATACGCAGTATTTT. This chain joins TRBV2 and TRBJ2-3; TRBD1 or TRBD2 may be the D gene (7 bases each). The V end was cut by 2 bases, the J end by 6 bases, with 12 bases between. The CDR3 covers 14 residues. Germline V gene data show CDR1 as SNHLY and CDR2 as FYNNEI.

The rearrangement links TRBV7-9 to TRBJ2-2; possibly TRBD2 for D (6 bases). The length of the CDR3 is 15 residues. From germline, CDR1 is SEHNR and CDR2 FQNEAQ (reference sequence). The V end lost 5 bases, the J end lost 8 bases, and 18 bases lay between the germline ends. This CDR3 reads CASSGGTLKSGELFF. The CDR3 region has the DNA TGTGCCAGCAGCGGGGGGACTTTAAAGAGTGGGGAGCTGTTTTTT.

This chain links TRBV24-1 with TRBJ2-3, with D hard to call. Germline assignment: CDR1 KGHDR and CDR2 SFDVKD. Trimming removed 1 base at V and 6 bases at J, with 4 bases between. The CDR3 loop spans 12 amino acids. For the CDR3, the DNA is TGTGCCACCAGTGATTTAGCGGATACGCAGTATTTT. The encoded protein is CATSDLADTQYF.

The CDR3 nucleotides are TGCGCCACCCAGGGGTACGAGCAGTACTTC. As protein: CATQGYEQYF. This rearrangement joins TRBV10-2 to TRBJ2-7; weak D call: TRBD1 (6 bases). V lost 10 bases to trimming and J lost 4 bases, with 8 bases between them. The CDR3 runs 10 residues. CDR1 WSHSY and CDR2 SAAADI come from the germline V gene.